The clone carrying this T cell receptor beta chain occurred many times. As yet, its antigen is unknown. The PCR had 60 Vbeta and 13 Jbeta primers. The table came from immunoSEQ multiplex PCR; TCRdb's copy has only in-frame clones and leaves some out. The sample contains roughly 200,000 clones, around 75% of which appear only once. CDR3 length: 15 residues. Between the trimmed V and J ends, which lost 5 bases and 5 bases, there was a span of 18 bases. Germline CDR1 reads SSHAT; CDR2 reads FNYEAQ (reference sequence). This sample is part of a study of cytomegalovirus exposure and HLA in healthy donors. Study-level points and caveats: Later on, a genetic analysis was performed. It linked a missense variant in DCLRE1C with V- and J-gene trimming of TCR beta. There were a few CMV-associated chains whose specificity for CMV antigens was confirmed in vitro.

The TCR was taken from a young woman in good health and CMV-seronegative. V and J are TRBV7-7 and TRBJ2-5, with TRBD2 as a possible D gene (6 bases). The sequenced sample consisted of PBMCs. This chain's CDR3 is CASSAHRGSGETQYF. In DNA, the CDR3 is TGTGCCAGCAGCGCACACCGGGGTAGCGGCGAGACCCAGTACTTC.